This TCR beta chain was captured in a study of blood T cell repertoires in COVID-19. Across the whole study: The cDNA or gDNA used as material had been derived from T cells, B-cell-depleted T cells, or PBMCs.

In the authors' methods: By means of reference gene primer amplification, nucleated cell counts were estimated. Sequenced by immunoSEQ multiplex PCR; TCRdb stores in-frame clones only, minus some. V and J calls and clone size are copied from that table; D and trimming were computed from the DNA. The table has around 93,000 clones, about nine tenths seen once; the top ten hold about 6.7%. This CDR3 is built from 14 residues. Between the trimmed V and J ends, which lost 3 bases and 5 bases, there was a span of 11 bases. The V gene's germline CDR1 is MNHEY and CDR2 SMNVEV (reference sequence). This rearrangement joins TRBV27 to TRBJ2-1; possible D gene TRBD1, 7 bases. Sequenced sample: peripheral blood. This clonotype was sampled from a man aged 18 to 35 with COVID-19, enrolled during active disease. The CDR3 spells CASSFFRGDNEQFF. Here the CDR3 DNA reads TGTGCCAGCAGTTTTTTCAGGGGGGACAATGAGCAGTTCTTC.